The 28 T cell receptor beta chains in this list originate from one sample, sequenced in a study of blood T cells in healthy people across ages. A second PCR of roughly 7 to 11 cycles used a sample-barcoded 5' primer and a J-beta primer mix. MiXCR was run by TCRdb on the 5' RACE reads, yielding one entry per CDR3 protein. The data show roughly 800,000 distinct CDR3 sequences, more than 25% seen once. These data also featured in a second study, about T cells of mothers and their children.

Sequencing was done on a sample of blood. These receptors were collected from a boy under 18 in good health.

This clonotype was observed a few times. The chain has TRBV7-9 and TRBJ2-7; D is unclear. Germline V CDR1 and CDR2: SEHNR, FQNEAQ (reference sequence). This CDR3 is built from 14 residues. V was pared by 2 bases and J by 0 bases, with 8 bases between. CDR3 region: CASSLLATSYEQYF. CDR3 bases: TGTGCCAGCAGCTTATTGGCCACCTCCTACGAGCAGTACTTC.

The V call is TRBV6-1, the J call TRBJ1-2; D perhaps matches TRBD1 (5 bases). The germline V gene has CDR1 MNHNS and CDR2 SASEGT. The CDR3 extends over 13 amino acids. Trimming left V 5 bases short and J 3 bases short, with 10 bases between. The CDR3 sequence: CASSRPTDYGYTF. DNA of the CDR3: TGTGCCAGCAGTCGCCCGACAGACTATGGCTACACCTTC.

The genes are TRBV6-1 and TRBJ2-7, with TRBD1 matching 9 bases. The CDR3 consists of 13 residues. The germline V gene encodes CDR1 MNHNS and CDR2 SASEGT. Trimming took 11 bases from V and 6 from J; bases not matched to a gene: 11. CDR3 in amino acids: CAARGQGRSEQYF. The CDR3 DNA follows: TGTGCCGCCCGAGGACAGGGGCGCTCCGAGCAGTACTTC.

In this sample, this clonotype turned up a few times. The chain uses TRBV28 and TRBJ2-1, with 8 nucleotides matching TRBD1. With 3 bases clipped from V and 3 bases from J, the junction kept 4 bases outside the gene matches. There are 15 residues in the CDR3. Germline V gene lookup returns CDR1 MDHEN and CDR2 SYDVKM. CDR3: CASSFATGGYNEQFF. In DNA form, the CDR3 reads TGTGCCAGCAGTTTTGCAACAGGGGGCTACAATGAGCAGTTCTTC.

This clonotype came up a few times. The germline gene is not matched at one end of the junction; a read error may be the cause. The V and J genes are TRBV5-1 and TRBJ1-3; perhaps TRBD1 as D (6 bases). This CDR3 contains 15 residues. CDR1 and CDR2 (germline): SGHRS, YFSETQ. The CDR3 DNA is TGCGCCAGCAGCCTAAGGGGGGACTCTGGAACCACCATATATTTT. Amino acids: CASSLRGDSGTTIYF. The entire variable domain, with the rest obtained from reference TRBV5-1 and TRBJ1-3, is as follows: KAGVTQTPRYLIKTRGQQVTLSCSPISGHRSVSWYQQTPGQGLQFLFEYFSETQRNKGNFPGRFSGRQFSNSRSEMNVSTLELGDSALYLCASSLRGDSGTTIYFGEGSWLTVV.

V usage is TRBV10-1 and J usage is TRBJ2-2; D might be TRBD2 (6 bases). CDR1 WNHNN and CDR2 SYGVQD come from the germline V gene (reference sequence). Trimming pared 2 bases from V and 4 bases from J, leaving 8 bases between. The CDR3 runs 14 residues. In nucleotides, the CDR3 is TGCGCCAGCAGTGAGGGGAGGACCACCGGGGAGCTGTTTTTT. Amino acid sequence: CASSEGRTTGELFF.

This chain connects TRBV4-1 to TRBJ2-7; TRBD1 or TRBD2 may be the D gene (5 bases each). The CDR3 loop spans 15 amino acids. Deletions cut 0 bases from V and 5 bases from J, with 14 bases between. Germline CDR1 and CDR2: MGHRA and YSYEKL. The CDR3 DNA reads TGCGCCAGCAGCCAAGATCCCGGGGCGTATGACGAGCAGTACTTC. This sequence encodes CASSQDPGAYDEQYF.

This clonotype was observed a few times. The V gene is TRBV20-1, the J gene TRBJ2-5; 10 bases fit TRBD1. The end of the DNA aligns better with TRBJ2-7, so the J call may be wrong. Per the germline V gene, CDR1 is DFQATT and CDR2 is SNEGSKA (reference sequence). The CDR3 is 15 residues long. CDR3 amino acids: CSARDAGQGIYEQYF. In nucleotides, the CDR3 is TGCAGTGCTAGAGATGCGGGACAGGGGATCTACGAGCAGTACTTC.

J is TRBJ1-1 and V is TRBV5-5; 9 bases line up with TRBD1. V lost 4 bases to trimming and J lost 4 bases; unmatched junction nucleotides: 14. The CDR3 loop spans 17 amino acids. Per the germline V gene, CDR1 is SGHKS and CDR2 is YYEKEE (reference sequence). DNA of the CDR3: TGTGCCAGCAGCACGTACAGGGGGCGGACGCCGATCACTGAAGCTTTCTTT. It specifies CASSTYRGRTPITEAFF.

This clonotype was seen a few times. The chain employs TRBV24-1 and TRBJ2-5; TRBD2 agrees at 9 bases. The DNA end lines up better with TRBJ2-7; the J call may be wrong. Germline loops: CDR1 KGHDR, CDR2 SFDVKD. The CDR3 runs to 12 residues. The CDR3 reads CATAGTSREQYF. CDR3 coding DNA: TGTGCCACCGCAGGGACTAGCCGCGAGCAGTACTTC.

V is TRBV19 and J is TRBJ2-4; D tentatively reads TRBD1 or TRBD2 (5 bases each). Trimming shortened V by 6 bases and J by 7 bases, and 13 bases separated the two germline ends. This CDR3 region has 13 residues. Germline V gene lookup returns CDR1 LNHDA and CDR2 SQIVND (reference sequence). The DNA for the CDR3 is TGTGCCAGTAGCGGGACGACGAGGAACATTCAGTACTTC. Amino acid sequence: CASSGTTRNIQYF.

This clonotype showed up many times. This sequence joins TRBV20-1 and TRBJ2-5; D is possibly TRBD1 or TRBD2 (5 bases each). Germline values: CDR1 DFQATT, CDR2 SNEGSKA (reference sequence). CDR3 length: 13 amino acids. Trimming shortened V by 6 bases and J by 5 bases, and 16 bases separated the two germline ends. The CDR3 region is CSAQLRDGETQYF. CDR3 DNA: TGCAGTGCCCAACTACGGGACGGGGAGACCCAGTACTTC.

The genes are TRBV24-1 and TRBJ2-1; D possibly corresponds to TRBD1 (6 bases). Germline loops: CDR1 KGHDR, CDR2 SFDVKD. There are 15 residues in the CDR3. Trimming stripped 4 bases from V and 2 bases from J, with 11 bases between. The CDR3 DNA reads as TGTGCCACCAGTGACCCCCGGGACACCTACAATGAGCAGTTCTTC. Translating it yields CATSDPRDTYNEQFF.

V and J are TRBV7-9 and TRBJ2-5; D ambiguous. There are 16 residues in the CDR3. In germline, CDR1 is SEHNR, CDR2 FQNEAQ (reference sequence). The germline V and J ends were trimmed by 2 bases and 0 bases, with 13 bases remaining between them. The CDR3, as DNA: TGTGCCAGCAGCTTACACCCTAAGGGCAACCAAGAGACCCAGTACTTC. Its protein is CASSLHPKGNQETQYF.

This chain connects TRBV7-3 to TRBJ2-3, with TRBD2 as a possible D gene (5 bases). Germline CDR1 is SGHTA and CDR2 is FQGTGA. V lost 5 bases, J lost 10 bases, and 16 bases lay in between. The CDR3 covers 13 residues. CDR3: CASSTLALSAQYF. The CDR3 nucleotides read TGTGCCAGCAGCACCTTAGCGTTGAGCGCGCAGTATTTT.

This clonotype showed up just a few times. The V gene is TRBV28, the J gene TRBJ1-1; no clear D gene. V was clipped by 6 bases and J by 1 base, with 9 bases between them. Germline CDR1 is MDHEN and CDR2 is SYDVKM. This CDR3 comprises 13 residues. The CDR3 loop is CASRTPWNTEAFF. The CDR3 DNA reads as TGTGCCAGCAGGACCCCATGGAACACTGAAGCTTTCTTT. The variable domain in full, completed from reference TRBV28 and TRBJ1-1, reads DVKVTQSSRYLVKRTGEKVFLECVQDMDHENMFWYRQDPGLGLRLIYFSYDVKMKEKGDIPEGYSVSREKKERFSLILESASTNQTSMYLCASRTPWNTEAFFGQGTRLTVV.

This clonotype was picked up a small number of times. This chain joins TRBV6-5 and TRBJ1-4; 8 bases map to TRBD1. The CDR3 runs 15 residues. The junction had 8 bases not matched to a gene; V was cut back by 6 bases and J by 5 bases. Germline assignment: CDR1 MNHEY and CDR2 SVGAGI. The CDR3 DNA follows: TGTGCCAGCAGGCCCACAGGGGGGACGAATGAAAAACTGTTTTTT. It codes for CASRPTGGTNEKLFF.

The gene calls are TRBV5-6 and TRBJ1-5, with D hard to call. This CDR3 contains 14 residues. Germline lookup yields CDR1 SGHDT and CDR2 YYEEEE. The V end lost 0 bases, the J end lost 7 bases, and 11 bases lay between the germline ends. CDR3 nucleotides: TGTGCCAGCAGCTTGGGGGCACCTGGGCAGCCCCAGCATTTT. The encoded protein is CASSLGAPGQPQHF.

This clonotype was found a few times. CDR3 DNA sequence: TGCAGTGCTAGAGCGACAGAGAGTGAGCAGTTCTTC. The encoded protein is CSARATESEQFF. J is TRBJ2-5 and V is TRBV20-1; weak D call: TRBD1 (5 bases). The end of the DNA aligns better with TRBJ2-1, so the J call may be wrong. The germline V gene encodes CDR1 DFQATT and CDR2 SNEGSKA (reference sequence). The CDR3 sequence is 12 residues long.

This clonotype has a single count. The chain carries TRBV30 and TRBJ2-1; D gene uncertain. Trimming removed 3 bases from V and 8 bases from J, with 11 bases in between. Germline CDR1 and CDR2: GTSNPN and SVGIG (reference sequence). This CDR3 contains 12 residues. CDR3 in amino acids: CAWSDGRDEQFF. The CDR3 region has the DNA TGTGCCTGGAGCGACGGAAGGGATGAGCAGTTCTTC.

This clonotype has more than one count but fewer than ten. This chain uses TRBV5-1 with TRBJ2-5; tentative D call: TRBD2 (5 bases). Per the germline V gene, CDR1 is SGHRS and CDR2 is YFSETQ. The V end was cut by 0 bases, the J end by 5 bases, with 17 bases between. This CDR3 spans 16 amino acids. CDR3 amino acids: CASSLDGLRAGETQYF. The CDR3 coding sequence is TGCGCCAGCAGCTTGGATGGACTCCGGGCTGGGGAGACCCAGTACTTC.

The table lists this clonotype with a few counts. The chain employs TRBV7-2 and TRBJ2-5; 8 bases are a match to TRBD1. The DNA matches TRBJ2-1 better at its end, which makes the J call doubtful. Germline CDR1 is SGHTA and CDR2 is FQGNSA. This CDR3 contains 15 residues. The chain's CDR3 is CASSLDRVLGDEQFF. The CDR3, as DNA: TGTGCCAGCAGCTTGGACAGGGTATTGGGCGATGAGCAGTTCTTC.

This clonotype was observed a single time. One junction end disagrees with the germline gene, perhaps due to a read error. J is TRBJ2-3 and V is TRBV5-1; D ambiguous. This CDR3 comprises 15 residues. Per the germline V gene, CDR1 is SGHRS and CDR2 is YFSETQ. CDR3 residues: CASSPRSTRTDTRYF. CDR3 sequence (DNA): TGCGCCAGCAGCCCGAGGTCCACACGCACGGATACGCGGTATTTT.

This clonotype appeared many times. The chain couples TRBV5-1 to TRBJ2-5, with 9 bases identical to TRBD2. Germline V CDR1 and CDR2: SGHRS, YFSETQ. This CDR3 region has 18 residues. Losses at the gene ends were 0 bases for V and 4 bases for J; bases not matched to a gene: 13. The CDR3 loop reads CASSLEVGSGGTGETQYF. The CDR3 DNA sequence: TGCGCCAGCAGCTTGGAAGTCGGGAGCGGGGGGACCGGAGAGACCCAGTACTTC.

This clonotype appeared a few times. The V gene is TRBV20-1, the J gene TRBJ2-5; 7 nucleotides match TRBD1. The CDR3 contains 15 residues. The J segment lost 1 base and the V segment lost 6 bases, leaving 11 bases of the junction unmatched. Germline V gives CDR1 DFQATT, CDR2 SNEGSKA (reference sequence). The CDR3: CSAPPGGHLQETQYF. The CDR3 region has the DNA TGCAGTGCCCCCCCAGGGGGACACCTCCAAGAGACCCAGTACTTC.

This clonotype was detected a few times. This rearrangement joins TRBV13 to TRBJ1-5; a possible D gene is TRBD1 (6 bases). Germline assignment: CDR1 PRHDT and CDR2 FYEKMQ (reference sequence). Between the trimmed V and J ends, which lost 7 bases and 7 bases, there was a span of 17 bases. The CDR3 is 14 residues long. Here the CDR3 reads CASTMRGAGQPQHF. The CDR3 region has the DNA TGTGCCAGCACGATGCGGGGGGCCGGACAGCCCCAGCATTTT.

The chain carries TRBV11-1 and TRBJ2-2; 11 bases align to TRBD2. V lost 7 bases to trimming and J lost 0 bases; unmatched junction nucleotides: 7. The CDR3 length is 17 residues. Germline CDR1 SGHAT, CDR2 FQDESV (reference sequence). The CDR3 DNA sequence: TGTGCCAGCACCCCACTAGCGGGGGCCCCGAACACCGGGGAGCTGTTTTTT. Translating gives CASTPLAGAPNTGELFF.

V is TRBV9 and J is TRBJ2-5, with D possibly matching TRBD2 (7 bases). Germline lookup yields CDR1 SGDLS and CDR2 YYNGEE. V shed 4 bases and J shed 1 base, with 17 bases lying between them. CDR3 length equals 16 residues. In DNA, the CDR3 is TGTGCCAGCAGCAAACTGGGGGGGACACTCCAAGAGACCCAGTACTTC. It yields the protein CASSKLGGTLQETQYF. Full variable domain (rest looked up from reference TRBV9 and TRBJ2-5): DSGVTQTPKHLITATGQRVTLRCSPRSGDLSVYWYQQSLDQGLQFLIQYYNGEERAKGNILERFSAQQFPDLHSELNLSSLELGDSALYFCASSKLGGTLQETQYFGPGTRLLVL.